This passage covers 15 T cell receptor beta chains from one sample sequenced in a study of blood T cells in healthy people across ages. Combining a sample-barcoded 5' primer with a J-beta primer mix, a second PCR ran for roughly 6 to 12 cycles. TCRdb passed the 5' RACE reads through MiXCR, listing each CDR3 protein once. The table has 1.2 million to 1.5 million distinct CDR3 sequences, approximately 59% seen once. Sequenced material: blood. The receptors come from a man younger than 35 in good health.

The chain recombines TRBV29-1 with TRBJ2-2; 8 bases fit TRBD1. The germline V gene has CDR1 SQVTM and CDR2 ANQGSEA. Trimming removed 5 bases from V and 0 bases from J; junction bases left unmatched: 2. The CDR3 runs 14 residues. The CDR3: CSVSGGSNTGELFF. In nucleotides, the CDR3 is TGCAGCGTTTCAGGGGGCTCGAACACCGGGGAGCTGTTTTTT.

This chain links TRBV20-1 with TRBJ2-1; 8 bases map to TRBD2. The J segment lost 0 bases and the V segment lost 4 bases, leaving 14 bases of the junction unmatched. Looked up from germline, CDR1 is DFQATT and CDR2 is SNEGSKA (reference sequence). The CDR3 sequence is 18 residues long. In DNA, the CDR3 is TGCAGTGCTAAAAAGCGGGGACTAGTACTTGGCTCCTACAATGAGCAGTTCTTC. Translation gives CSAKKRGLVLGSYNEQFF.

The genes are TRBV10-3 and TRBJ2-1; 7 bases line up with TRBD2. The V and J ends lost 7 bases and 5 bases, in that order; junction bases with no gene match: 8. This CDR3 is built from 14 residues. CDR1 ENHRY and CDR2 SYGVKD come from the germline V gene. The CDR3: CAIITGGPNNEQFF. The DNA of the CDR3 is TGTGCCATCATCACGGGAGGACCCAACAATGAGCAGTTCTTC.

This clonotype was seen a handful of times. The rearrangement joins TRBV5-1 to TRBJ2-7; D gene ambiguous. This CDR3 contains 14 residues. Germline CDR1 is SGHRS and CDR2 is YFSETQ. The V end lost 1 base, the J end lost 3 bases, and 11 bases lay between the germline ends. This chain's CDR3 is CASSLITVGYEQYF. The CDR3 bases are TGCGCCAGCAGCTTGATAACAGTGGGCTACGAGCAGTACTTC.

The chain carries TRBV6-1 and TRBJ1-6, with D possibly TRBD1 on 5 matching bases. V was cut by 2 bases and J by 8 bases, with 13 bases left in between. CDR1 is MNHNS and CDR2 is SASEGT in the germline V gene. The CDR3 spans 15 residues. The CDR3, as DNA: TGTGCCAGCAGTGAAAGAGGCGGGGGGGATTCACCCCTCCACTTT. The encoded protein is CASSERGGGDSPLHF.

The chain links TRBV27 to TRBJ2-7; no firm D call. Germline V lookup: CDR1 MNHEY, CDR2 SMNVEV (reference sequence). The CDR3 is made up of 15 amino acids. The V and J ends lost 6 bases and 6 bases respectively, with 21 bases between them. The CDR3 reads CASRSRAGLASEQYF. CDR3 DNA sequence: TGTGCCAGCAGATCCCGTGCTGGTTTGGCCTCCGAGCAGTACTTC.

This clonotype was seen more than once but under ten times. The chain has TRBV10-3 and TRBJ2-3; TRBD2 agrees at 10 bases. Germline CDR1 reads ENHRY; CDR2 reads SYGVKD. The CDR3 contains 15 residues. The ends lost 3 bases at V and 6 bases at J; junction bases unmatched: 6. The CDR3 spells CAISDRLAGVDTQYF. For the CDR3, the DNA is TGTGCCATCAGTGATCGTCTAGCGGGAGTGGATACGCAGTATTTT.

The chain combines TRBV19 with TRBJ2-7; 8 nucleotides line up with TRBD2. V trimming: 4 bases; J trimming: 1 base; junction bases outside the gene matches: 3. Germline CDR1 is LNHDA and CDR2 is SQIVND (reference sequence). This CDR3 is built from 14 residues. DNA for the CDR3: TGTGCCAGTAGTAGGCGGGAGGAATCCTACGAGCAGTACTTC. It is translated as CASSRREESYEQYF.

The chain couples TRBV20-1 to TRBJ1-5, with D possibly TRBD1 on 5 matching bases. The CDR3 length is 15 residues. Trimming took off 3 bases at V and 0 bases at J, with 12 bases between the two ends. Germline V gives CDR1 DFQATT, CDR2 SNEGSKA (reference sequence). The CDR3 protein is CSASLGGYSNQPQHF. The CDR3 DNA is TGCAGTGCTAGTTTGGGGGGTTATAGCAATCAGCCCCAGCATTTT.

V and J are TRBV5-8 and TRBJ2-6; D call uncertain. The CDR3 has 18 amino acids. The V end was cut by 4 bases, the J end by 0 bases, with 17 bases between. The germline gives CDR1 SGHTS, CDR2 YDEGEE. Here the CDR3 DNA reads TGTGCCAGCAGCCCCATAGTGGGCTGGGACTCTGGGGCCAACGTCCTGACTTTC. Its translation is CASSPIVGWDSGANVLTF.

This chain uses TRBV20-1 with TRBJ2-1, with TRBD1 identical over 9 bases. V dropped 0 bases and J dropped 2; count of bases not matched to a gene: 8. There are 17 residues in the CDR3. CDR1 and CDR2 from the germline V gene are DFQATT and SNEGSKA (reference sequence). For the CDR3, the DNA is TGCAGTGCTAGAGATTTGGCGGGACAGGGTACCTACAATGAGCAGTTCTTC. It is translated as CSARDLAGQGTYNEQFF.

The chain carries TRBV20-1 and TRBJ2-1; 16 nucleotides agree with TRBD2. The length of the CDR3 is 15 residues. V trimming: 5 bases; J trimming: 5 bases; junction bases outside the gene matches: 3. Germline CDR1 and CDR2: DFQATT and SNEGSKA (reference sequence). The DNA of the CDR3 is TGCAGTGCTGGGACTAGCGGGAGGGCTGACAATGAGCAGTTCTTC. Its translation is CSAGTSGRADNEQFF.

In its sample, this clonotype was seen a few times. The rearrangement joins TRBV25-1 to TRBJ1-1; perhaps TRBD1 as D (5 bases). V lost 6 bases to trimming and J lost 7 bases, with 24 bases between them. The germline V gene has CDR1 MGHDK and CDR2 SYGVNS. CDR3 length equals 16 residues. As DNA, the CDR3 is TGTGCCAGCAGCGGGGGGGAACAGGCACCCACACTTGAAGCTTTCTTT. Its protein is CASSGGEQAPTLEAFF.

This clonotype turned up a few times. The chain recombines TRBV12-3 or TRBV12-4 with TRBJ2-5; no reliable D call. V lost 5 bases and J lost 5, with 12 bases in between. The CDR3 consists of 13 residues. Here the CDR3 reads CASSLVSLETQYF. CDR3 coding DNA: TGTGCCAGCAGTCTCGTTTCATTGGAGACCCAGTACTTC.

This sequence joins TRBV13 and TRBJ2-2, with 9 bases identical to TRBD2. J was trimmed by 7 bases and V by 1 base; bases with no gene match: 4. Germline CDR1 is PRHDT and CDR2 is FYEKMQ (reference sequence). The CDR3 sequence is 15 residues long. The CDR3 DNA reads as TGTGCCAGCAGCTTAGCTAGCGGGATGCACGGGGAGCTGTTTTTT. Protein sequence: CASSLASGMHGELFF.